This TCR beta chain appears in the sequencing data of a study of blood T cell repertoires in COVID-19. This clone was detected only once. Some clones are missing from TCRdb's copy, which holds only in-frame ones; the method was immunoSEQ multiplex PCR. The sample includes 94,000 or so clones, around 83% of them seen just once. V lost 2 bases and J lost 8, with 16 bases in between. This CDR3 contains 15 residues. CDR1 and CDR2 (germline): LGHDT, YNNKEL (reference sequence). The sample consisted of peripheral blood. V and J are TRBV3-1 (or the pseudogene TRBV3-2) and TRBJ2-1; D possibly corresponds to TRBD2 (7 bases). This sequence was found in a man aged 55-75 years with acute or convalescent COVID-19. Written as DNA, the CDR3 is TGTGCCAGCAGCCAATTGGGGGGGGCCGTCTATGAGCAGTTCTTC. It yields the protein CASSQLGGAVYEQFF.